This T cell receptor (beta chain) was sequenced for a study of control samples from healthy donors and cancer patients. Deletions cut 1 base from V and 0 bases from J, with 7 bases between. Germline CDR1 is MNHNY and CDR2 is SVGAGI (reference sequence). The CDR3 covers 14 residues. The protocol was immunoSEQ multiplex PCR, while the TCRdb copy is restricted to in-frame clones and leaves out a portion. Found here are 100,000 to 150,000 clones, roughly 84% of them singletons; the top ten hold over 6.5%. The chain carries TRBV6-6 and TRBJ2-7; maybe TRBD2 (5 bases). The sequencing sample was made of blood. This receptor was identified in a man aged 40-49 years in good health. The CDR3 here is CASSYLGVSYEQYF. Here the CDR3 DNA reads TGTGCCAGCAGTTACTTGGGAGTCTCCTACGAGCAGTACTTC.